This record covers a single T cell receptor (beta chain). Its antigen is undetermined. Since a much larger clone is just one base distant, this may be a read error. The record originates from a study of cytomegalovirus exposure and HLA in healthy donors. Study context: Assignment to the Caucasian-associated ancestry cluster applied to over 70% of the roughly 400 genotyped donors. Findings and limits, study-wide: Overall, under 200 TCR beta chains were annotated as cytomegalovirus-associated.

The CDR3 loop spans 13 amino acids. Trimming cost V 4 bases and J 1 base; bases outside gene matches: 1. From germline, CDR1 is SGHRS and CDR2 YFSETQ. It was with 60 Vbeta and 13 Jbeta primers that the PCR ran. Repertoires were generated with immunoSEQ multiplex PCR, while TCRdb's copy carries only in-frame clones and drops some. The sample lists about 170,000 clones; approximately 72% were seen once. Sequenced input: PBMCs. This TCR was sampled from a human donor in good health. The chain combines TRBV5-1 with TRBJ1-1; 7 nucleotides align to TRBD1. DNA of the CDR3: TGCGCCAGCAGCCGGGACAGGAACACTGAAGCTTTCTTT. Protein: CASSRDRNTEAFF.